This T cell receptor (beta chain) stems from a study of blood T cell repertoires in COVID-19. Study background: Spain, Italy and the United States supplied samples that represented acute and convalescent COVID-19.

Libraries were prepared by immunoSEQ multiplex PCR; TCRdb keeps only in-frame clonotypes and omits some of them. The sample yields 310,000 or so clones, more than 75% seen once. This CDR3 is 14 amino acids long. Trimming left V 5 bases short and J 3 bases short, with 12 bases between. The germline CDR1 and CDR2 sequences are MRHNA and SNTAGT. The chain employs TRBV6-4 and TRBJ2-3, with D tentatively TRBD1 (6 bases). This TCR derives from a man aged 65-85 years with acute or convalescent COVID-19. Input material: peripheral blood. The chain's CDR3 is CASSKQGATDTQYF. In DNA form, the CDR3 reads TGTGCCAGCAGTAAACAGGGAGCGACAGATACGCAGTATTTT.